This TCR beta chain came from a study of blood T cell repertoires in COVID-19. Note on this clone: Within the sample, other DNA sequences also encode this same CDR3.

Only in-frame clones appear in the TCRdb table, and some are missing; sequencing was by immunoSEQ multiplex PCR. The data hold roughly 180,000 clones, with 79% observed a single time. The germline V gene encodes CDR1 SGDLS and CDR2 YYNGEE. There are 14 residues in the CDR3. V was pared by 0 bases and J by 0 bases, with 7 bases between. V gene TRBV9 combines with J gene TRBJ2-7; a possible D gene is TRBD2 (5 bases). The sequencing input was peripheral blood. The source of this sequence is a man aged 55 to 69 with active or convalescent COVID-19. This CDR3 reads CASSVVGSSYEQYF. The DNA of the CDR3 is TGTGCCAGCAGCGTAGTGGGGAGCTCCTACGAGCAGTACTTC.